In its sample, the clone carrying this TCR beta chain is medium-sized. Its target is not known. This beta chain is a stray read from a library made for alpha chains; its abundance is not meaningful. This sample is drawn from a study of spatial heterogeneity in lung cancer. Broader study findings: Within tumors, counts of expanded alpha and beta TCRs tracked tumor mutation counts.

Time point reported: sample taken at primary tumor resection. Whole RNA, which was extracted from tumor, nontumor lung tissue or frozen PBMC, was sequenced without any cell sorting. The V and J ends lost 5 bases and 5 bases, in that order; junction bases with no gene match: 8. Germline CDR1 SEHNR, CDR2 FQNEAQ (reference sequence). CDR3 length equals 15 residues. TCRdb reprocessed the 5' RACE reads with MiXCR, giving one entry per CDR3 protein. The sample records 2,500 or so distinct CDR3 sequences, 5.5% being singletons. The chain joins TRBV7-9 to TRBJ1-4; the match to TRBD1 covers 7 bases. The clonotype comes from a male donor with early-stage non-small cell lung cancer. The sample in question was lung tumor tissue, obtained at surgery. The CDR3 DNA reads TGTGCCAGCAGCGCGCCGGGACAGAGAAATGAAAAACTGTTTTTT. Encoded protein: CASSAPGQRNEKLFF.